The clone carrying this T cell receptor (beta chain) was observed at least ten times. The sample is drawn from a study of response to subunit inactivated influenza vaccine. Trimming removed 7 bases at V and 4 bases at J, with 14 bases between. The CDR3 extends over 14 amino acids. Germline V gives CDR1 SEHNR, CDR2 FQNEAQ (reference sequence). MiXCR was run by TCRdb on the RT-PCR reads, yielding one entry per CDR3 protein. The sample records 550,000 to 650,000 distinct CDR3 sequences, roughly 10% being singletons. The receptor's source is a man in his fifties who received an inactivated influenza vaccine. The chain combines TRBV7-9 with TRBJ2-1; tentatively, D is TRBD1 (6 bases). Sample: PBMCs from blood, taken on the day of vaccination. CDR3 in DNA: TGTGCCAGCACCCAGCTGGGGGCGTACAATGAGCAGTTCTTC. Translating gives CASTQLGAYNEQFF. Full variable domain (rest looked up from reference TRBV7-9 and TRBJ2-1): DTGVSQNPRHKITKRGQNVTFRCDPISEHNRLYWYRQTLGQGPEFLTYFQNEAQLEKSRLLSDRFSAERPKGSFSTLEIQRTEQGDSAMYLCASTQLGAYNEQFFGPGTRLTVL.